This T cell receptor (beta chain) was identified in a study of regulatory T cells in long-lasting Graves disease. Study conclusions and caveats: There were preferences for TRBV28, TRBJ1-2 and TRBJ2-5 in persistent disease.

Germline CDR1 reads SNHLY; CDR2 reads FYNNEI. The CDR3 runs 16 residues. Trimming left V 2 bases short and J 7 bases short, with 20 bases between. Time point defined: persistent/refractory GD, antithyroid drugs over 5 years with positive TRAb. From RNA extracted from PBMCs, the TCR library was made. Graves' disease diagnoses followed American Thyroid Association guidelines. Recruitment took place at an endocrinology department in Xi'an, China. Combining iRepertoire HTBI primers with Arm-PCR of CDR3 regions, the authors built TCR beta libraries. Via MiXCR, TCRdb re-called the multiplex PCR reads, giving one row per CDR3 protein. The sample has about 470,000 distinct CDR3 sequences; roughly 20% are singletons. There are many counts of this clonotype. What it recognizes is unknown.

This TCR was recovered from a female donor with Graves disease. The specimen comprised peripheral blood mononuclear cells (PBMCs), sampled when the disease was refractory, from a patient treated with antithyroid drugs. The chain joins TRBV2 to TRBJ1-2; D is uncertain. In DNA form, the CDR3 reads TGTGCCAGCAGTGAATGGGGTGGAGAGAGCGGTGGTGGCTACACCTTC. Protein: CASSEWGGESGGGYTF.